The next 22 T cell receptor beta chains were all read from a single sample in a study of T-cell reconstitution after alpha-beta-depleted transplantation in children. A TCRbeta library incorporating unique molecular identifiers was prepared. TCRdb independently ran MiXCR on the PCR reads; one entry per CDR3 protein. The sample has roughly 100,000 distinct CDR3 sequences, roughly 6% seen once. Sequences were derived from PBMCs, mostly from graft donor cells, sampled 60 days after TCRalphabeta/CD19-depleted stem cell transplant. These receptors all come from a female patient aged 2 to 10 who had a stem cell transplant for Fanconi anemia, so the T cells may come from the graft donor.

This clonotype showed up many times. The genes are TRBV18 and TRBJ2-3; 8 nucleotides match TRBD1. The CDR3 runs 17 residues. V was clipped by 0 bases and J by 2 bases; unmatched bases: 7. The germline gives CDR1 KGHSH, CDR2 LQKENI. CDR3 DNA: TGTGCCAGCTCACCACCATTCCCGGGACAGGACACAGATACGCAGTATTTT. It yields the protein CASSPPFPGQDTDTQYF.

The CDR3 DNA reads TGTGCCAGCAGTCTCTCCCTTCAGGGGGTTTACTCCTACGAGCAGTACTTGCAGTACTTC. It yields the protein CASSLSLQGVYSYEQYLQYF. The rearrangement joins TRBV28 to TRBJ2-7; 7 nucleotides align to TRBD1. Germline CDR1 is MDHEN and CDR2 is SYDVKM. Unmatched junction bases numbered 31, after V lost 5 bases and J lost 9 bases. There are 20 residues in the CDR3.

A few counts support this clonotype. The chain employs TRBV5-1 and TRBJ2-2, with 13 nucleotides matching TRBD2. CDR1 is SGHRS, CDR2 YFSETQ, per germline. The CDR3 has 15 residues. Trimming cost V 3 bases and J 6 bases; bases outside gene matches: 2. The CDR3 region has the DNA TGCGCCAGCAGCTGGACTAGCGGGAGTGCCGGGGAGCTGTTTTTT. Protein product: CASSWTSGSAGELFF.

The table lists this clonotype with many counts. The chain recombines TRBV29-1 with TRBJ2-7; weak D call: TRBD1 (5 bases). The CDR3 length is 13 residues. V dropped 5 bases and J dropped 1 base, with 12 bases sitting between them. The germline V gene encodes CDR1 SQVTM and CDR2 ANQGSEA. This CDR3 reads CSVLDTASYEQYF. The DNA for the CDR3 is TGCAGCGTTCTGGACACGGCGTCCTACGAGCAGTACTTC.

This clonotype appeared many times. The rearrangement uses TRBV12-3 or TRBV12-4 and TRBJ2-5; 9 bases map to TRBD1. V shed 6 bases, J shed 5 bases, and the junction held 7 bases outside the gene matches. CDR3 length: 14 amino acids. CDR3 nucleotides: TGTGCCAGCAGCCGGACAGGGGTCTTGGAGACCCAGTACTTC. It codes for CASSRTGVLETQYF.

Many counts were recorded for this clonotype. This rearrangement joins TRBV20-1 to TRBJ2-2, with 9 bases lining up with TRBD2. Germline CDR1 and CDR2: DFQATT and SNEGSKA (reference sequence). The V gene end was trimmed by 0 bases and the J gene end by 7 bases; junction bases not matched to a gene: 9. This CDR3 has 16 residues. The CDR3 sequence is CSARDPAGGRGGELFF. The CDR3 DNA is TGCAGTGCTAGAGACCCGGCGGGGGGGCGCGGCGGGGAGCTGTTTTTT.

DNA of the CDR3: TGTGCCACGGCCTTGGGACTCGCCTACAATGAGCAGTTCTTC. Translation: CATALGLAYNEQFF. The chain links TRBV19 to TRBJ2-1, with a tentative D call TRBD2 (6 bases). With 10 bases removed from V and 2 bases from J, the gap between germline ends came to 15 bases. This CDR3 has 14 amino acids. Germline-derived CDR1 and CDR2 are LNHDA and SQIVND (reference sequence). Full variable domain (rest looked up from reference TRBV19 and TRBJ2-1): DGGITQSPKYLFRKEGQNVTLSCEQNLNHDAMYWYRQDPGQGLRLIYYSQIVNDFQKGDIAEGYSVSREKKESFPLTVTSAQKNPTAFYLCATALGLAYNEQFFGPGTRLTVL.

In this sample, this clonotype turned up many times. This sequence joins TRBV9 and TRBJ2-1; D is undetermined. This CDR3 is built from 14 residues. V was cut by 0 bases and J by 6 bases, with 10 bases left in between. Germline V gene sequence: CDR1 SGDLS, CDR2 YYNGEE. CDR3 bases: TGTGCCAGCAGCGTAGCTAGGTTAGGCAATGAGCAGTTCTTC. Protein: CASSVARLGNEQFF.

This clonotype showed up many times. V and J are TRBV27 and TRBJ2-7; tentative D call: TRBD1 (6 bases). V gave up 5 bases and J gave up 6 bases, with 14 bases separating them. This CDR3 has 13 residues. The germline V gene encodes CDR1 MNHEY and CDR2 SMNVEV (reference sequence). CDR3 protein: CASSQWTASEQYF. The CDR3 DNA reads as TGTGCCAGCAGTCAATGGACAGCAAGCGAGCAGTACTTC.

This clonotype appeared many times. The chain employs TRBV3-1 and TRBJ2-3; TRBD2 matches 15 bases. V was clipped by 1 base and J by 1 base; unmatched bases: 0. CDR1 and CDR2 from the germline V gene are LGHDT and YNNKEL (reference sequence). CDR3 length: 17 residues. CDR3 bases: TGTGCCAGCAGCCAAGGGACTAGCGGGGGGGGCACAGATACGCAGTATTTT. Amino acids: CASSQGTSGGGTDTQYF.

The chain joins TRBV28 to TRBJ2-1, with no clear D. This CDR3 spans 15 amino acids. CDR1 and CDR2 from the germline V gene are MDHEN and SYDVKM. The V end was cut by 8 bases, the J end by 5 bases, with 19 bases between. CDR3 residues: CASLPLDNLNNEQFF. CDR3 nucleotide sequence: TGTGCCAGCCTCCCACTTGATAACTTAAACAATGAGCAGTTCTTC.

The table lists this clonotype with many counts. The chain carries TRBV12-3 or TRBV12-4 and TRBJ2-7, with TRBD1 as a possible D gene (7 bases). The CDR3 totals 15 residues. Trimming took 6 bases from V and 7 from J, leaving 22 bases between them. Here the CDR3 reads CASRYPGQRGGEQYF. CDR3 nucleotides: TGTGCCAGCAGGTATCCGGGACAGCGTGGAGGGGAGCAGTACTTC.

This clonotype was observed a few times. This chain joins TRBV6-5 and TRBJ2-1, with unresolved D. The CDR3 extends over 11 amino acids. Germline V lookup: CDR1 MNHEY, CDR2 SVGAGI. The V end lost 2 bases, the J end lost 9 bases, and 5 bases lay between the germline ends. CDR3 sequence reads: CASSYGREQFF. CDR3 in DNA: TGTGCCAGCAGTTACGGGCGTGAGCAGTTCTTC.

This clonotype was counted a few times. V is TRBV5-1 and J is TRBJ1-1; 7 nucleotides agree with TRBD1. CDR1 SGHRS and CDR2 YFSETQ come from the germline V gene. The CDR3 has 13 amino acids. J was trimmed by 5 bases and V by 5 bases; bases with no gene match: 6. The DNA for the CDR3 is TGCGCCAGCAGATCCCCGGGACAGACTGAAGCTTTCTTT. Encoded protein: CASRSPGQTEAFF. The full variable domain, its missing parts supplied by reference TRBV5-1 and TRBJ1-1, is KAGVTQTPRYLIKTRGQQVTLSCSPISGHRSVSWYQQTPGQGLQFLFEYFSETQRNKGNFPGRFSGRQFSNSRSEMNVSTLELGDSALYLCASRSPGQTEAFFGQGTRLTVV.

This clonotype was observed at least ten times. The rearrangement joins TRBV6-5 to TRBJ2-1, with TRBD2 matching over 13 bases. The germline V gene has CDR1 MNHEY and CDR2 SVGAGI. The CDR3 extends over 17 amino acids. V lost 2 bases to trimming and J lost 6 bases; unmatched junction nucleotides: 7. The CDR3 coding sequence is TGTGCCAGCAGTTACAGGCAGGGACTAGCGGGATCCAATGAGCAGTTCTTC. Protein sequence: CASSYRQGLAGSNEQFF.

Ten or more counts support this clonotype. This chain connects TRBV5-1 to TRBJ2-3, with D unresolved. Germline CDR1 is SGHRS and CDR2 is YFSETQ. The V gene lost 2 bases and the J gene lost 0 bases, with 10 bases spanning the gap. This CDR3 has 15 amino acids. The CDR3 sequence is CASSLQSSSTDTQYF. The DNA for the CDR3 is TGCGCCAGCAGCTTACAGAGCTCTAGCACAGATACGCAGTATTTT.

The table lists this clonotype with a few counts. This chain uses TRBV5-1 with TRBJ1-1; D call uncertain. The CDR3 covers 15 residues. V was clipped by 1 base and J by 4 bases, with 14 bases between them. The germline CDR1 and CDR2 sequences are SGHRS and YFSETQ. This CDR3 is CASSLRPRSSTEAFF. Written as DNA, the CDR3 is TGCGCCAGCAGCTTGCGTCCCAGAAGCTCCACTGAAGCTTTCTTT. Filled out from reference TRBV5-1 and TRBJ1-1, the complete variable domain reads KAGVTQTPRYLIKTRGQQVTLSCSPISGHRSVSWYQQTPGQGLQFLFEYFSETQRNKGNFPGRFSGRQFSNSRSEMNVSTLELGDSALYLCASSLRPRSSTEAFFGQGTRLTVV.

This clonotype was picked up a small number of times. The chain joins TRBV12-3 or TRBV12-4 to TRBJ1-2; 9 bases are a match to TRBD1. V trimming: 1 base; J trimming: 4 bases; junction bases outside the gene matches: 1. The CDR3 spans 14 residues. For the CDR3, the DNA is TGTGCCAGCAGTTTAGGGGGACAGGGCTATGGCTACACCTTC. Translating gives CASSLGGQGYGYTF.

This clonotype has at least ten counts. V usage is TRBV25-1 and J usage is TRBJ2-5; weak D call: TRBD1 (6 bases). V was pared by 3 bases and J by 3 bases, with 11 bases between. The CDR3 runs 14 residues. Germline CDR1 is MGHDK and CDR2 is SYGVNS. The CDR3 loop reads CASSENYREETQYF. In DNA, the CDR3 is TGTGCCAGCAGTGAGAACTACAGGGAAGAGACCCAGTACTTC.

At least ten counts were recorded for this clonotype. V and J are TRBV20-1 and TRBJ2-1, with D hard to call. V shed 6 bases and J shed 2 bases, with 14 bases lying between them. In germline, CDR1 is DFQATT, CDR2 SNEGSKA (reference sequence). CDR3 length equals 14 residues. CDR3 nucleotide sequence: TGCAGTGCGACAACGAATCAGGCCTACAATGAGCAGTTCTTC. This sequence encodes CSATTNQAYNEQFF.

This clonotype showed up many times. The J gene is TRBJ2-1, the V gene TRBV5-1, with TRBD2 identical over 13 bases. V dropped 7 bases and J dropped 6; count of bases not matched to a gene: 10. Per the germline V gene, CDR1 is SGHRS and CDR2 is YFSETQ. The length of the CDR3 is 16 residues. CDR3 sequence: CASRTTSGRAVNEQFF. CDR3 nucleotide sequence: TGCGCCAGCCGTACAACTAGCGGGAGGGCCGTCAATGAGCAGTTCTTC.

This clonotype has only a few counts. The chain employs TRBV20-1 and TRBJ2-7; the D is unclear. The CDR3 contains 16 residues. Trimming shortened V by 0 bases and J by 2 bases, and 17 bases separated the two germline ends. From germline, CDR1 is DFQATT and CDR2 SNEGSKA (reference sequence). CDR3 residues: CSARDLGQPPAYEQYF. The CDR3 region has the DNA TGCAGTGCTAGAGATCTCGGGCAGCCGCCTGCCTACGAGCAGTACTTC.